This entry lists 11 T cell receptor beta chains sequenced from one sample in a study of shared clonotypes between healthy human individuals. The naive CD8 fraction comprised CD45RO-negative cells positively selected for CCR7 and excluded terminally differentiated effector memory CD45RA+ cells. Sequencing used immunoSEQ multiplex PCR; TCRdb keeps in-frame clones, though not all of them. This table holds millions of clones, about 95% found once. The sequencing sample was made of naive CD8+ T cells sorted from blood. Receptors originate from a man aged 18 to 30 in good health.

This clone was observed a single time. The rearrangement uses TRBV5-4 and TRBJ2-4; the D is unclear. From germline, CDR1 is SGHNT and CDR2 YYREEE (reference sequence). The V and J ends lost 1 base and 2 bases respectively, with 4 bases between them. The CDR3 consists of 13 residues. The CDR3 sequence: CASSLYPKNIQYF. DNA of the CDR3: TGTGCCAGCAGCTTGTATCCCAAAAACATTCAGTACTTC.

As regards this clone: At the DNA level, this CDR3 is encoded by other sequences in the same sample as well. The CDR3 region is CASSPGGNEQFF. DNA for the CDR3: TGTGCCAGCAGCCCAGGAGGCAATGAGCAGTTCTTC. This chain uses TRBV28 with TRBJ2-1; the D gene is possibly TRBD2 (5 bases). Germline V gene data show CDR1 as MDHEN and CDR2 as SYDVKM. The V gene lost 6 bases and the J gene lost 6 bases, with 9 bases spanning the gap. This CDR3 has 12 residues.

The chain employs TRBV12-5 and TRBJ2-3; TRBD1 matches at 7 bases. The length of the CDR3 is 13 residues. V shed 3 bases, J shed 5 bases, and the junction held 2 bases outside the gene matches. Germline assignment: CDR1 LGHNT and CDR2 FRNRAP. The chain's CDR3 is CASGFPGGDTQYF. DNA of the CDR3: TGTGCTAGTGGTTTCCCAGGGGGAGATACGCAGTATTTT.

CDR3 loop: CASSPSGANTGELFF. The CDR3 DNA reads TGTGCCAGCAGCCCAAGCGGAGCGAACACCGGGGAGCTGTTTTTT. J is TRBJ2-2 and V is TRBV9, with a possible D match to TRBD2 (5 bases). V was pared by 4 bases and J by 0 bases, with 10 bases between. The CDR3 totals 15 residues. CDR1 is SGDLS, CDR2 YYNGEE, per germline.

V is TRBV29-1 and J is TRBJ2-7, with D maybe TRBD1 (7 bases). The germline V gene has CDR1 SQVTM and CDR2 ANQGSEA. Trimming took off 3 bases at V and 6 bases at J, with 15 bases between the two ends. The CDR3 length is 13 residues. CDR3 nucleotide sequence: TGCAGCGTTGAGGAGGGGGCAGGGATCGAGCAGTACTTC. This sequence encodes CSVEEGAGIEQYF.

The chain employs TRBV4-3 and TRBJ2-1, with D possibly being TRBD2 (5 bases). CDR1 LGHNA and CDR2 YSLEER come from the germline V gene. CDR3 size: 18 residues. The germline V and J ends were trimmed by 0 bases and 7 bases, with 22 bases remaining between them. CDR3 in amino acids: CASSQDVRFSEAWNEQFF. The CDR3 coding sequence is TGCGCCAGCAGCCAAGACGTCAGGTTTAGCGAAGCCTGGAATGAGCAGTTCTTC.

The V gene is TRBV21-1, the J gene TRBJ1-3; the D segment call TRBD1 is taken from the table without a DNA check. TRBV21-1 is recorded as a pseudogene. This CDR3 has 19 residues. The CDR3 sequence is CASSKATGQGLISGNTIYF. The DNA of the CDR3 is TGTGCCAGCAGCAAAGCCACGGGACAGGGCTTAATCTCTGGAAACACCATATATTTT.

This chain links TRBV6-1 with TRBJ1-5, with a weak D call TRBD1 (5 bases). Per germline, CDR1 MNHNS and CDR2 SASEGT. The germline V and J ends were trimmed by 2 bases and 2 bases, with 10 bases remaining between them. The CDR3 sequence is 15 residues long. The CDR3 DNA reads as TGTGCCAGCAGTGAATTTGGGGGTGGCAATCAGCCCCAGCATTTT. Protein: CASSEFGGGNQPQHF.

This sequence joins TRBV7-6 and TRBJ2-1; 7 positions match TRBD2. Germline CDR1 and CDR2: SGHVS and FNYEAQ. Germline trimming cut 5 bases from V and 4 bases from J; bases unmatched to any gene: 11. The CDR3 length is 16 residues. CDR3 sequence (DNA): TGTGCCAGCAGCCCCCTAACGGGAGGAGCGTACAATGAGCAGTTCTTC. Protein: CASSPLTGGAYNEQFF.

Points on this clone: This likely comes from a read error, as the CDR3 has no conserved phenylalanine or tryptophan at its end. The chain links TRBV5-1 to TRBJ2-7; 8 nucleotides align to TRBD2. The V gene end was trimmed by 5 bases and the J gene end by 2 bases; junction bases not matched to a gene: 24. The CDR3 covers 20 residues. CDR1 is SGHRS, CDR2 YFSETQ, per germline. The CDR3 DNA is TGCGCCAGCAGTGGCAGCCTAGCCACCGGGGTAGCGGGAAGAACCTACGAGCAGTACCTC. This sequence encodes CASSGSLATGVAGRTYEQYL.

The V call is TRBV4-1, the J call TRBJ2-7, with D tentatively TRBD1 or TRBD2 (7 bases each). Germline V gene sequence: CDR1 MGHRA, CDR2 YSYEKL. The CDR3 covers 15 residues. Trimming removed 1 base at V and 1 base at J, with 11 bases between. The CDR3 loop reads CASSQVQGGSYEQYF. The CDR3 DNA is TGCGCCAGCAGCCAAGTGCAGGGGGGGTCCTACGAGCAGTACTTC.